The 9 T cell receptor beta chains presented below share a single source sample, sequenced in a study of vaccination effects on CD4 cells after COVID-19. Sequencing was performed with immunoSEQ multiplex PCR; in TCRdb, only in-frame clones are kept and a portion is missing. Altogether 30,000 or so clones are present, about 63% being singletons, with the ten largest covering over 25%. With the ViraFEST assay, the study expanded antigen-specific CD4+ T cells using viral peptide pools, then sequenced them. Scientists isolated CD4+ T cells after a roughly 9-day culture period ended. The antigens of these receptors remain unknown. This sample comprised CD4+ T cells from PBMCs cultured with HCoV-229E spike peptides, obtained before COVID-19 vaccination. Receptor source: a human donor who received a COVID-19 vaccine.

The CDR3 nucleotides read TGTGCTAGTGGTTTGGACTCGGTGAGACAGGTGTTTTTT. This gives the protein CASGLDSVRQVFF. V is TRBV12-5 and J is TRBJ2-2; tentative D call: TRBD1 (6 bases). The CDR3 has 13 amino acids. Germline V gene sequence: CDR1 LGHNT, CDR2 FRNRAP. Trimming removed 1 base at V and 15 bases at J, with 15 bases between.

The sample holds a few counts of this clone. The junction differs from germline at one of its ends, possibly a read error. The chain is built from TRBV7-7 and TRBJ1-2; D gene uncertain. Germline V gene lookup returns CDR1 SSHAT and CDR2 FNYEAQ (reference sequence). The CDR3 loop spans 15 amino acids. The CDR3: CASSLVRRVKNGYTF. CDR3 nucleotides: TGTGCTAGCAGCTTAGTCCGTCGGGTTAAGAATGGCTACACCTTC.

J is TRBJ1-2 and V is TRBV18; tentatively, D is TRBD1 (6 bases). V lost 6 bases and J 7 bases, leaving 18 bases between the germline ends. The germline V gene encodes CDR1 KGHSH and CDR2 LQKENI. This CDR3 region has 14 residues. DNA for the CDR3: TGTGCCAGCTCGCCCGGGGGGGGCGCAGTTGGCTACACCTTC. Its translation: CASSPGGGAVGYTF.

J is TRBJ1-2 and V is TRBV5-4; 11 bases map to TRBD1. Germline assignment: CDR1 SGHNT and CDR2 YYREEE (reference sequence). J gave up 4 bases and V 4 bases, and 6 bases lay outside the gene matches. The CDR3 sequence is 15 residues long. Written as DNA, the CDR3 is TGTGCCAGCAGCGCAGGGGACAGGGGGGGCTATGGCTACACCTTC. Translation: CASSAGDRGGYGYTF.

V and J are TRBV7-3 and TRBJ2-1, with 7 bases matching TRBD1. J lost 9 bases, V lost 4 bases, and 6 bases had no gene match. CDR3 size: 13 residues. From germline, CDR1 is SGHTA and CDR2 FQGTGA. DNA of the CDR3: TGTGCCAGCAGCTGGCAGGGGGTTGGTGAGCAGTTCTTC. Its translation: CASSWQGVGEQFF. Combining the CDR3 with reference TRBV7-3 and TRBJ2-1 gives the whole variable domain GAGVSQTPSNKVTEKGKYVELRCDPISGHTALYWYRQSLGQGPEFLIYFQGTGAADDSGLPNDRFFAVRPEGSVSTLKIQRTERGDSAVYLCASSWQGVGEQFFGPGTRLTVL.

The J gene is TRBJ2-5, the V gene TRBV27; 8 positions agree with TRBD2. Germline V gene data show CDR1 as MNHEY and CDR2 as SMNVEV (reference sequence). The CDR3 totals 13 residues. After removal of 2 bases from V and 7 bases from J, the junction contained 3 bases not matched to a gene. CDR3 residues: CASSLSGGRTQYF. As DNA, the CDR3 is TGTGCCAGCAGTTTAAGCGGGGGAAGGACCCAGTACTTC.

The chain has TRBV19 and TRBJ1-5; TRBD1 aligns across 11 bases. The germline V gene encodes CDR1 LNHDA and CDR2 SQIVND (reference sequence). The CDR3 loop spans 16 amino acids. V trimming: 6 bases; J trimming: 6 bases; junction bases outside the gene matches: 10. CDR3 sequence: CASRTGTGGLGQPQHF. The CDR3, as DNA: TGTGCCAGTAGAACAGGGACAGGGGGGTTAGGTCAGCCCCAGCATTTT.

The chain carries TRBV6-5 and TRBJ2-5; maybe TRBD2 (7 bases). CDR1 MNHEY and CDR2 SVGAGI come from the germline V gene. V was shortened by 8 bases and J by 5 bases, with 21 bases between the two germline ends. The CDR3 loop spans 15 amino acids. CDR3 protein: CASGRGRALGETQYF. The CDR3, as DNA: TGTGCCAGCGGGAGGGGGAGGGCCCTCGGGGAGACCCAGTACTTC.

The chain recombines TRBV6-5 with TRBJ1-4; the match to TRBD1 covers 11 bases. CDR1 and CDR2 from the germline V gene are MNHEY and SVGAGI. This CDR3 spans 13 amino acids. The V segment lost 10 bases and the J segment 7 bases; nucleotides outside the gene matches: 5. The CDR3, as DNA: TGTGCCACCGGGGGGACAGGGGGTGAAAAACTGTTTTTT. It codes for CATGGTGGEKLFF.